A selection of T cell receptor beta chains follows, all from one sample in a study of shared clonotypes between healthy human individuals. This table comes from immunoSEQ multiplex PCR, and its TCRdb copy is limited to in-frame clones, with some not included. Among about 110,000 clones listed, around 64% were seen once. Specimen: memory CD8+ T cells sorted from blood. The source of these receptors is a woman younger than 45 in good health. CDR3s include the opening cysteine and the closing phenylalanine or tryptophan. A D gene is named only where the DNA matches it firmly. Size tells how often a clone was seen (once, few, many) or the class of an expanded clone, and some rows leave it out.

J | V | D | size | DNA | CDR3
TRBJ2-7 | TRBV2 | - | - | TGTGCCAGCAGTTTTAACAGGGTCTACGAGCAGTACTTC | CASSFNRVYEQYF
TRBJ2-7 | TRBV16 | TRBD1 | - | TGTGCCAGCAGCCAATGGGCAGGGGGCTCCTACGAGCAGTACTTC | CASSQWAGGSYEQYF
TRBJ1-4 | TRBV6-1 | - | - | TGTGCCAGCACCCCCGGGCCAGCAACTAATGAAAAACTGTTTTTT | CASTPGPATNEKLFF
TRBJ2-7 | TRBV6-6 | - | - | TGTGCCAGCAGCACACTGGGTTTCGAGCAGTACTTC | CASSTLGFEQYF
TRBJ2-1 | TRBV5-1 | TRBD2 | many | TGCGCCAGCAGCTCGGGACTAGCGGGAGGTTACAATGAGCAGTTCTTC | CASSSGLAGGYNEQFF
TRBJ2-4 | TRBV21-1 | - | few | TGTGCCAGCAGCAAGTGGGCGGTATGGGCCAAAAACATTCAGTACTTC | CASSKWAVWAKNIQYF
TRBJ2-7 | TRBV28 | TRBD1 | once | TGTGCCAGCAACGGGGCTAATGGACAGGGACCCTGGTTCTCTTGGGAGCAGTACTTC | CASNGANGQGPWFSWEQYF
TRBJ2-1 | TRBV15 | TRBD2 | - | TGTGCCACCAGCAGAGATAGCGGGATAAGCTCCTACAATGAGCAGTTCTTC | CATSRDSGISSYNEQFF
TRBJ1-2 | TRBV4-1 | - | few | TGCGCCAGCAGCCAAGGATTAGCAAAAATGGACGGACCGGGCTATGGCTACACCTTC | CASSQGLAKMDGPGYGYTF
TRBJ1-2 | TRBV5-6 | TRBD1 | - | TGTGCCAGCAGCCTGGGTACAGGGGGCGGCTACACCTTC | CASSLGTGGGYTF
TRBJ2-7 | TRBV29-1 | TRBD1 | - | TGCAGCGTTGAAGAGCAAGGGACAGGGTACGAGCAGTACTTC | CSVEEQGTGYEQYF
TRBJ1-2 | TRBV9 | - | - | TGTGCCAGCAGCGCCCCGGTGGGTTTAGAGGGTGGCTACACCTTC | CASSAPVGLEGGYTF
TRBJ2-7 | TRBV13 | TRBD2 | - | TGTGCCAGCAGCCTCAAGCGGGGCAACACCTACGAGCAGTACTTC | CASSLKRGNTYEQYF
TRBJ1-1 | TRBV5-1 | - | - | TGCGCCAGCAGCGGGTGGCAGATGAACACTGAAGCTTTCTTT | CASSGWQMNTEAFF
TRBJ2-7 | TRBV9 | - | few | TGTGCCAGCAGCGTGTCTTGGGGTACCTACGAGCAGTACTTC | CASSVSWGTYEQYF
TRBJ2-7 | TRBV25-1 | TRBD1 | few | TGTGCCAGCAGTGAACCTAACAGGGGGGACGAGCAGTACTTC | CASSEPNRGDEQYF
TRBJ1-2 | TRBV29-1 | - | - | TGCAGCGCCCAGGGAGTTGGGGGAGTTAACTATGGCTACACCTTC | CSAQGVGGVNYGYTF
TRBJ1-2 | TRBV6-5 | TRBD1 | - | TGTGCCAGCAGACTTACAGGGGGCCATGGCTACACCTTC | CASRLTGGHGYTF
TRBJ2-7 | TRBV25-1 | - | - | TGTGCCAGCAATGCGGGGCCTCCTTCCTACGAGCAGTACTTC | CASNAGPPSYEQYF
TRBJ1-2 | TRBV5-5 | TRBD1 | - | TGTGCCAGCGTCTGGACAGGGGGCCGGACTAACTATGGCTACACCTTC | CASVWTGGRTNYGYTF
TRBJ1-2 | TRBV15 | - | few | TGTGCCACCAGCCGGGCCAGTAACTATGGCTACACCTTC | CATSRASNYGYTF
TRBJ2-7 | TRBV28 | TRBD2 | - | TGTGCCAGCAGTTCATCCGGGACTAGCGGTTACGAGCAGTACTTC | CASSSSGTSGYEQYF
TRBJ1-1 | TRBV11-2 | - | - | TGTGCCAGCAGCCCTAAACTAACACCTCGGAACACTGAAGCTTTCTTT | CASSPKLTPRNTEAFF
TRBJ1-5 | TRBV30 | TRBD1 | - | TGTGCCTGTTGGACAGGGGGCGGTCAGCCCCAGCATTTT | CACWTGGGQPQHF
TRBJ2-5 | TRBV28 | - | - | TGTGCCAGCAGTTTACGGCCAGGGCGCCGGCGGGAGACCCAGTACTTC | CASSLRPGRRRETQYF
TRBJ1-1 | TRBV4-1 | - | - | TGCGCCAGCAGCCAAGATGTTTTCGTAGGAGCTTTCTTT | CASSQDVFVGAFF
TRBJ2-7 | TRBV27 | TRBD1 | - | TGTGCCAGCAGTTCCCGACAGGGCGGCGAGCAGTACTTC | CASSSRQGGEQYF
TRBJ1-4 | TRBV27 | - | - | TGTGCCAGCAAGAGAACAGTTAATGAAAAACTGTTTTTT | CASKRTVNEKLFF
TRBJ2-5 | TRBV5-4 | - | - | TGTGCCAGCAGCTTGGCCCGGAGGGGAGAGGAGACCCAGTACTTC | CASSLARRGEETQYF
TRBJ2-7 | TRBV5-1 | - | few | TGCGCCAGCAGCTTGGCCGGCGCAGGGTACCTCGAGCAGTACTTC | CASSLAGAGYLEQYF
TRBJ2-1 | TRBV10-1 | TRBD2 | - | TGCGCCAGCAGTGAGGCGGTAGCGGGATCGTTGGATGAGCAGTTCTTC | CASSEAVAGSLDEQFF
TRBJ2-7 | TRBV27 | TRBD2 | - | TGTGCCAGCAGTTTAGAGGCTAGCGGCTACGAGCAGTACTTC | CASSLEASGYEQYF
TRBJ1-2 | TRBV5-5 | TRBD1 | few | TGTGCCAGCAGCTTGGCGACAGGGGAATGGAATGGCTACACCTTC | CASSLATGEWNGYTF
TRBJ1-4 | TRBV18 | TRBD1 | - | TGTGCCAGCTCACCAGATATACAGGGGGGCGGAAAACTGTTTTTT | CASSPDIQGGGKLFF
TRBJ2-5 | TRBV25-1 | TRBD2 | once | TGTGCCAGCAGTGGGGGGGGACTAGTCCGGAATCTACCCAAGACCCAGTACTTC | CASSGGGLVRNLPKTQYF
TRBJ1-4 | TRBV5-5 | - | few | TGTGCCAGCAGCCATCGACGGGCTAATGAAAAACTGTTTTTT | CASSHRRANEKLFF
TRBJ2-7 | TRBV29-1 | TRBD1 | - | TGCAGCGTTGTTGGAGGGACAGGGATCTACGAGCAGTACTTC | CSVVGGTGIYEQYF
TRBJ1-5 | TRBV28 | - | - | TGTGCCAGCAGTTTTAAACCGACAGTGCTGAGCAATCAGCCCCAGCATTTT | CASSFKPTVLSNQPQHF
TRBJ2-2 | TRBV6-1 | - | - | TGTGCCAGCAACCCGATCGCGAACACCGGGGAGCTGTTTTTT | CASNPIANTGELFF
TRBJ1-2 | TRBV28 | - | - | TGTGCCAGCAGTTTATTTTCGTACGAAGACTATGGCTACACCTTC | CASSLFSYEDYGYTF
TRBJ1-2 | TRBV28 | - | - | TGTGCCAGCAGACCCCAGGGGAACTATGGCTACACCTTC | CASRPQGNYGYTF
TRBJ2-3 | TRBV11-2 | TRBD1 | - | TGTGCCAGCAGAAATAACGGACAGGGGTCAGATACGCAGTATTTT | CASRNNGQGSDTQYF
TRBJ2-2 | TRBV11-1 | - | - | TGTGCCAGCAGCTTACGTCGGGGAGACACCGGGGAGCTGTTTTTT | CASSLRRGDTGELFF
TRBJ2-1 | TRBV7-6 | - | - | TGTGCCAGCAGCTTAGTTGGTTATTACAATGAGCAGTTCTTC | CASSLVGYYNEQFF
TRBJ2-3 | TRBV27 | TRBD2 | - | TGTGCCAGCAGTCCAGGTGTCCCCAGGCTAGCGGGAGTAGATACGCAGTATTTT | CASSPGVPRLAGVDTQYF
TRBJ2-2 | TRBV7-6 | - | - | TGTGCCAGCAGCTTAGGAACTACCACCGGGGAGCTGTTTTTT | CASSLGTTTGELFF
TRBJ2-5 | TRBV14 | - | many | TGTGCCAGCAGCCGTCACGGGGTCTACCAAGAGACCCAGTACTTC | CASSRHGVYQETQYF
TRBJ2-7 | TRBV13 | - | - | TGTGCCAGCAGCTTAGAGGGTGGCTACGAGCAGTACTTC | CASSLEGGYEQYF
TRBJ2-1 | TRBV27 | TRBD1 | - | TGTGCCAGCAGTTTGAGAGGACAGGGGTATAGAAATGAGCAGTTCTTC | CASSLRGQGYRNEQFF
TRBJ2-7 | TRBV6-6 | - | - | TGTGCCAGCAGTTACAAGGAGCGGTTTTACTACGAGCAGTACTTC | CASSYKERFYYEQYF
TRBJ1-1 | TRBV19 | - | - | TGTGCCAGTAGTTCCCCCCCAGCGGCAGGGCTCATGAACACTGAAGCTTTCTTT | CASSSPPAAGLMNTEAFF
TRBJ2-7 | TRBV28 | - | - | TGTGCCAGCAGTTTACGGGGGTATGAGCAGCAGTACTTC | CASSLRGYEQQYF
TRBJ2-1 | TRBV10-1 | TRBD1 | few | TGCGCCAGCAGTGAGAATCCGTGGGGGACAGGGCTAAATGAGCAGTTCTTC | CASSENPWGTGLNEQFF
TRBJ2-1 | TRBV7-2 | - | - | TGTGCCAGCAGCTTAGGTGTCGGGACCCCCCCAGCCTACAATGAGCAGTTCTTC | CASSLGVGTPPAYNEQFF
TRBJ1-2 | TRBV28 | - | - | TGTGCCAGCAGTTTAAAGTCAGGGGTTGGTGGCTACACCTTC | CASSLKSGVGGYTF
TRBJ2-7 | TRBV30 | - | - | TGTGCCTGGAGTGTACACAGGGTCTACGAGCAGTACTTC | CAWSVHRVYEQYF
TRBJ2-7 | TRBV7-9 | - | - | TGTGCCCCGCAAAAGCAGATCTCCTACGAGCAGTACTTC | CAPQKQISYEQYF
TRBJ1-5 | TRBV6-1 | - | - | TGTGCCAGCAGTGAAGTGAGGTTCCGGCAGCCCCAGCATTTT | CASSEVRFRQPQHF